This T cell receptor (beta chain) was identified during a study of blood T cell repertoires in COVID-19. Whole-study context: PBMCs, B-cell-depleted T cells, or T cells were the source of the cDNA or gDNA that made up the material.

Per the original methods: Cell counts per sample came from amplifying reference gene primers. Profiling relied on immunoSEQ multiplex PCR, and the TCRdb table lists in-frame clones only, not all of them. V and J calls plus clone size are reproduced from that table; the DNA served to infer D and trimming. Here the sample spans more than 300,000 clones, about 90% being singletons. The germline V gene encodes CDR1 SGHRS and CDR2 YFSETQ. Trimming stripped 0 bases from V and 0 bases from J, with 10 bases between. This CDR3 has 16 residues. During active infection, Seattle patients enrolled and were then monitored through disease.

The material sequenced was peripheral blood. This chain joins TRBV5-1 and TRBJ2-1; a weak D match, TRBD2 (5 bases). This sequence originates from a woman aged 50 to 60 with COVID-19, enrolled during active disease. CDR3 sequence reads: CASSLVATNSYNEQFF. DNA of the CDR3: TGCGCCAGCAGCTTGGTAGCGACCAACTCCTACAATGAGCAGTTCTTC.